What follows are 6 T cell receptor beta chains derived from one specimen sequenced in a study of T cell responses to AZD1222 COVID-19 vaccine. Some clones are missing from TCRdb's copy, which holds only in-frame ones; the method was immunoSEQ multiplex PCR. This repertoire shows just over 95,000 clones, around nine tenths found once; its top ten account for less than 4%. The sample consisted of peripheral blood, taken on day 0 of AZD1222 vaccination. These receptors were obtained from an adult in good health.

This clone has more than one count but fewer than ten. One end of the junction varies from germline; a read error may be responsible. This chain joins TRBV11-2 and TRBJ2-2; 8 bases line up with TRBD2. The CDR3 spans 16 residues. Germline CDR1 SGHAT, CDR2 FQNNGV. CDR3 protein: CASSPGWPSGPGGAVF. The CDR3 DNA sequence: TGTGCCAGCAGCCCAGGGTGGCCTAGCGGGCCTGGGGGAGCTGTTTTT.

V is TRBV4-1 and J is TRBJ2-7, with D maybe TRBD2 (5 bases). The germline gives CDR1 MGHRA, CDR2 YSYEKL. Trimming took 4 bases from V and 2 from J, leaving 12 bases between them. CDR3 length equals 14 residues. In DNA, the CDR3 is TGCGCCAGCAGCCTCGGACTGCTCGCCTACGAGCAGTACTTC. Translation: CASSLGLLAYEQYF.

This clone has just one count. The chain carries TRBV30 and TRBJ1-5; D remains unclear. The CDR3 is 12 residues long. The germline V gene encodes CDR1 GTSNPN and CDR2 SVGIG (reference sequence). Between the trimmed V and J ends, which lost 3 bases and 7 bases, there was a span of 10 bases. CDR3 in amino acids: CAWSPAFQPQHF. The CDR3 DNA is TGTGCCTGGAGCCCAGCCTTCCAGCCCCAGCATTTT.

CDR3 nucleotides: TGTGCCATCAGGGGGACTAGCGGGGGCCAAAGCTCCTACGAGCAGTACTTC. Translating gives CAIRGTSGGQSSYEQYF. V usage is TRBV10-3 and J usage is TRBJ2-7; the match to TRBD2 covers 14 bases. V was clipped by 6 bases and J by 0 bases; unmatched bases: 7. Germline CDR1 reads ENHRY; CDR2 reads SYGVKD. CDR3 length: 17 residues.

This chain links TRBV5-5 with TRBJ2-7, with D unclear. The ends were cut back, 1 base at V and 4 bases at J, with 6 bases in the middle. CDR1 SGHKS and CDR2 YYEKEE come from the germline V gene (reference sequence). CDR3 length equals 12 residues. This CDR3 is CASSLFSYEQYF. Here the CDR3 DNA reads TGTGCCAGCAGCTTGTTCAGTTACGAGCAGTACTTC.

The chain joins TRBV5-6 to TRBJ1-1; 8 bases map to TRBD1. The V and J ends lost 0 bases and 4 bases, in that order; junction bases with no gene match: 2. Looked up from germline, CDR1 is SGHDT and CDR2 is YYEEEE. The CDR3 consists of 14 residues. The CDR3 here is CASSLGTGSTEAFF. CDR3 DNA: TGTGCCAGCAGCTTGGGGACAGGGAGCACTGAAGCTTTCTTT.